This T cell receptor beta chain was profiled in a study of OX40 agonist ivuxolimab in advanced cancers. With respect to the entire study: Ivuxolimab, which targeted the costimulatory receptor OX40 (CD134), was an agonistic, fully human IgG2 monoclonal antibody. Intravenous ivuxolimab was administered to patients every 2 weeks at six dose levels: 0.01, 0.1, 0.3, 1.5, 3 and 10 mg/kg. Prior anti-PD-1, anti-PD-L1 or anti-CTLA-4 therapy was permitted, and checkpoint inhibitors had been received by about 36% of dose-escalation patients. In the dose-escalation cohort, 82.7% of patients were male, and the mean age was roughly 56 years with a range of roughly 20 to 85. Partial responses occurred in three dose-escalation patients: two with cutaneous melanoma and one with hepatocellular carcinoma. The paper reports the monotherapy dose-escalation portion (N of about 54 patients) of the phase I ivuxolimab trial. The purpose of peripheral TCRbeta sequencing was to test whether ivuxolimab changed TCR sequence diversity and led to clonal T-cell expansion. Of the approximately 50 dose-escalation patients, hepatocellular carcinoma was present in about 20, melanoma in around 15, renal cell carcinoma in 9 and head and neck cancer in 9. Broad study findings and their caveats: After ivuxolimab, expanded clones were on average more numerous among CD8+ T cells than among CD4+ T cells. Partial responders in the 0.1-3.0 mg/kg groups had among the lowest normalized peripheral clonal expansion, especially among CD8+ T cells. The antigen specificity of the peripheral T cells that underwent clonal expansion was not determined. Low levels of normalized T-cell clonal expansion were also seen in some nonresponding patients. Clonal expansion of both CD4+ and CD8+ blood T cells was observed from baseline to week 6 at doses 0.1 to 3.0 mg/kg.

For sequencing of the TCRbeta CDR3 region, genomic DNA was extracted from the sorted cells. TCRbeta CDR3 regions were sequenced using the immunoSEQ Assay. TCRdb holds this immuneACCESS table with in-frame rearrangements only. Some clones are missing; in checked studies, unresolved V genes explain under half, and the rest has no known cause. A total of about 49,000 clones appear in this sample, 75% to 80% of them only once. The leading ten clones occupy 7.9% of the sample. Patients with autoimmune disease history or receiving systemic immunosuppression were excluded from the trial. Peripheral blood for TCR sequencing was drawn from every dose cohort at baseline, at cycle 4 day 1 and at cycle 7 day 1. The samples were taken from a phase I, first-in-human, multicenter, open-label dose-escalation trial of ivuxolimab. Adults with locally advanced or metastatic melanoma, renal cell carcinoma, hepatocellular carcinoma or head and neck squamous cell carcinoma were enrolled in the trial. Before TCR sequencing, CD4+ and CD8+ T cells were separately sorted from peripheral blood.

As to this clone: The clone's antigen remains unknown. It has no much larger one-base neighbor in the sample; base qualities were not kept.

This material consisted of CD4+ or CD8+ T cells sorted from blood, taken in a trial of the OX40 agonist ivuxolimab. The source is an adult with an advanced solid tumor such as melanoma, head and neck, liver or kidney cancer.

The bases read TGTGCCAGCAGTCCAAATTTAGCGGGAGCGGCTTTAGGAGGGCACGAGCAGTACTTC. It specifies CASSPNLAGAALGGHEQYF. The receptor chain draws on TRBV7-2 and TRBJ2-7; 9 central nucleotides agree with TRBD2. V is pruned by 6 bases and J by 5 bases, leaving 23 bases of the junction without a gene match. Sequences SGHTA (CDR1) and FQGNSA (CDR2) are obtained from the germline V gene. Reading from cysteine to phenylalanine, the CDR3 counts 19 amino acids. Here the CDR3 DNA is all that survives: 57 bases in frame from base 1.